This T cell receptor (beta chain) is drawn from a study of blood T cell repertoires in COVID-19. Study-wide background: Sites across the United States, Italy and Spain contributed samples from acute and convalescent COVID-19. Nucleic acid was either cDNA or gDNA, and it came from T cells, B-cell-depleted T cells, or PBMCs.

In the study's own analysis: Estimated nucleated cell counts came from reference gene primer amplification. Only in-frame clones appear in the TCRdb table, and some are missing; sequencing was by immunoSEQ multiplex PCR. V and J calls and clone size come straight from that table; D and trimming were deduced from the DNA. The repertoire holds around 140,000 clones, about nine tenths seen once, with over 2% in the top ten. V shed 7 bases and J shed 3 bases, with 18 bases lying between them. Germline CDR1 is LGHDT and CDR2 is YNNKEL (reference sequence). This CDR3 is built from 15 residues. The sequencing input was peripheral blood. V is TRBV3-1 (or the pseudogene TRBV3-2) and J is TRBJ1-2, with TRBD1 as a possible D gene (6 bases). The source of this sequence is a man aged 50 to 59 with active COVID-19. CDR3 region: CASNHRGREDYGYTF. The CDR3 nucleotides are TGTGCCAGCAACCATAGGGGGAGGGAGGACTATGGCTACACCTTC.